These 18 T cell receptor beta chains were sequenced from one sample in a study of blood T cell repertoires in COVID-19. Sequencing was performed with immunoSEQ multiplex PCR; in TCRdb, only in-frame clones are kept and a portion is missing. The sample holds 500,000 or so clones, about 90% seen once. Sequencing was done on a sample of PBMCs or T cells enriched from blood (not recorded which). Receptor source: a woman aged 18-35 years who had recovered from COVID-19.

Only a few counts were recorded for this clone. V and J are TRBV5-1 and TRBJ2-1; 8 bases map to TRBD2. CDR3 size: 16 residues. Germline CDR1 and CDR2: SGHRS and YFSETQ. V lost 3 bases, J lost 2 bases, and 7 bases stayed unmatched. Here the CDR3 reads CASSSITSGPYNEQFF. For the CDR3, the DNA is TGCGCCAGCAGCTCTATCACTAGCGGACCCTACAATGAGCAGTTCTTC.

The chain employs TRBV19 and TRBJ1-4; D remains ambiguous. This CDR3 contains 15 residues. The germline V and J ends were trimmed by 2 bases and 5 bases, with 12 bases remaining between them. The germline gives CDR1 LNHDA, CDR2 SQIVND (reference sequence). CDR3 sequence: CASSIRRATNEKLFF. In DNA form, the CDR3 reads TGTGCCAGTAGTATACGGAGGGCTACAAATGAAAAACTGTTTTTT.

The chain is built from TRBV10-1 and TRBJ2-1; 13 bases align to TRBD2. This CDR3 spans 16 amino acids. Germline V gene sequence: CDR1 WNHNN, CDR2 SYGVQD (reference sequence). After removal of 5 bases from V and 5 bases from J, the junction contained 6 bases not matched to a gene. The CDR3 nucleotides read TGCGCCAGCAGTTTGACTAGCGGGGGGCTAGACAATGAGCAGTTCTTC. It translates to CASSLTSGGLDNEQFF.

V gene TRBV12-5 combines with J gene TRBJ2-3; a possible D gene is TRBD2 (6 bases). This CDR3 comprises 18 residues. Germline CDR1 is LGHNT and CDR2 is FRNRAP. V was trimmed by 2 bases and J by 0 bases, leaving 18 bases between them. The CDR3: CASGLPRVRAGSTDTQYF. CDR3 coding DNA: TGTGCTAGTGGTTTGCCCCGGGTGAGAGCGGGCAGCACAGATACGCAGTATTTT.

The chain uses TRBV6-5 and TRBJ1-1, with D perhaps TRBD1 (6 bases). CDR1 is MNHEY, CDR2 SVGAGI, per germline. The CDR3 length is 14 residues. V was trimmed by 10 bases and J by 2 bases, leaving 17 bases between them. Written as DNA, the CDR3 is TGTGCCACTACAAGGGGGGGACGAAACACTGAAGCTTTCTTT. Protein: CATTRGGRNTEAFF.

The V and J genes are TRBV5-1 and TRBJ2-1, with a possible D match to TRBD2 (7 bases). Per germline, CDR1 SGHRS and CDR2 YFSETQ. The CDR3 contains 15 residues. V lost 2 bases and J 7 bases, leaving 16 bases between the germline ends. As DNA, the CDR3 is TGCGCCAGCAGCTTACTCAAGGGGGGAGGGAATGAGCAGTTCTTC. As protein: CASSLLKGGGNEQFF. Based on the CDR3 plus reference TRBV5-1 and TRBJ2-1, the full variable domain is KAGVTQTPRYLIKTRGQQVTLSCSPISGHRSVSWYQQTPGQGLQFLFEYFSETQRNKGNFPGRFSGRQFSNSRSEMNVSTLELGDSALYLCASSLLKGGGNEQFFGPGTRLTVL.

The CDR3 bases are TGTGCCAGTAGTATTCTAGCGGCCGGGGCCAACGTCCTGACTTTC. Its translation: CASSILAAGANVLTF. V and J are TRBV19 and TRBJ2-6, with TRBD2 identical over 7 bases. Per germline, CDR1 LNHDA and CDR2 SQIVND (reference sequence). The ends lost 3 bases at V and 4 bases at J; junction bases unmatched: 3. This CDR3 is built from 15 residues.

The chain links TRBV21-1 to TRBJ2-7; the table's D gene call, TRBD2, was not cross checked with the DNA. TRBV21-1 constitutes a pseudogene. This CDR3 has 18 amino acids. The CDR3 loop is CASSNISTATCAEIEQYF. The CDR3 DNA follows: TGTGCCAGCAGCAATATTTCCACCGCTACGTGCGCCGAGATCGAGCAGTACTTC.

The V gene is TRBV12-2, the J gene TRBJ1-6; the table assigns TRBD1, which was not confirmed against the DNA. TRBV12-2 is termed a pseudogene. This CDR3 is 17 amino acids long. The CDR3, as DNA: TGTGCAAGTCGCTCCCTCAACAGGAGAAGGGTGAATTCACCCCTCCACTTT. This sequence encodes CASRSLNRRRVNSPLHF.

The V and J genes are TRBV28 and TRBJ2-1; TRBD2 matches 10 bases. This CDR3 is 15 amino acids long. J was trimmed by 4 bases and V by 6 bases; bases with no gene match: 6. Germline CDR1 MDHEN, CDR2 SYDVKM. Here the CDR3 reads CASRLSGGAYNEQFF. Written as DNA, the CDR3 is TGTGCCAGCAGACTCAGCGGGGGGGCTTACAATGAGCAGTTCTTC.

The V call is TRBV19, the J call TRBJ1-5; D is unresolved. Trimming removed 5 bases from V and 4 bases from J, with 12 bases in between. This CDR3 region has 14 residues. Germline V gene data show CDR1 as LNHDA and CDR2 as SQIVND (reference sequence). The CDR3 sequence is CASSLKLLNQPQHF. For the CDR3, the DNA is TGTGCCAGTAGTCTAAAGCTCCTAAATCAGCCCCAGCATTTT.

The V gene is TRBV27, the J gene TRBJ2-1, with TRBD1 matching 10 bases. The length of the CDR3 is 14 residues. Germline loops: CDR1 MNHEY, CDR2 SMNVEV (reference sequence). Trimming removed 2 bases from V and 6 bases from J; junction bases left unmatched: 1. The CDR3 DNA sequence: TGTGCCAGCAGTTTACGGACAGGGGGCAATGAGCAGTTCTTC. This gives the protein CASSLRTGGNEQFF.

V usage is TRBV11-2 and J usage is TRBJ2-1; 11 bases align to TRBD2. Trimming at V came to 7 bases and at J to 5 bases, leaving 13 bases not matched to a gene. There are 17 residues in the CDR3. Germline V CDR1 and CDR2: SGHAT, FQNNGV. Written as DNA, the CDR3 is TGTGCCAGCAAAGGCCTAGCGGGGGGCTATAAGAACAATGAGCAGTTCTTC. Protein product: CASKGLAGGYKNNEQFF.

V gene TRBV7-9 combines with J gene TRBJ1-2, with 9 bases matching TRBD1. CDR3 length: 16 amino acids. Per the germline V gene, CDR1 is SEHNR and CDR2 is FQNEAQ (reference sequence). V shed 4 bases and J 14 bases; nucleotides not matched to a gene: 20. CDR3 DNA sequence: TGTGCCAGCAGCTCATCCACCTCCGGGACAGGGCCCCTGGGGACCTTC. Encoded protein: CASSSSTSGTGPLGTF.

This chain joins TRBV2 and TRBJ1-2; TRBD1 aligns across 7 bases. Trimming at V came to 8 bases and at J to 8 bases, leaving 8 bases not matched to a gene. Germline lookup yields CDR1 SNHLY and CDR2 FYNNEI. CDR3 length: 12 residues. The CDR3 is CASEKGASGYTF. The CDR3 nucleotides are TGTGCCAGCGAGAAGGGGGCGAGCGGCTACACCTTC.

This clone was found once. This rearrangement joins TRBV27 to TRBJ2-7; 8 bases match TRBD1. Germline V lookup: CDR1 MNHEY, CDR2 SMNVEV (reference sequence). The ends lost 4 bases at V and 9 bases at J; junction bases unmatched: 8. This CDR3 is 13 amino acids long. CDR3 in DNA: TGTGCCAGCAGTTGGGGACAGGCTCGAGTGCAGTACTTC. Its protein product is CASSWGQARVQYF.

The chain combines TRBV2 with TRBJ1-1; D perhaps matches TRBD1 (6 bases). The CDR3 runs 14 residues. CDR1 SNHLY and CDR2 FYNNEI come from the germline V gene. V lost 5 bases and J lost 0, with 10 bases in between. The DNA of the CDR3 is TGTGCCAGCAGTTTTGGACAGTTGAACACTGAAGCTTTCTTT. Protein sequence: CASSFGQLNTEAFF.

This clone was seen only a few times. V and J are TRBV27 and TRBJ1-3; 7 bases agree with TRBD1. This CDR3 region has 16 residues. V trimming: 2 bases; J trimming: 2 bases; junction bases outside the gene matches: 6. CDR1 is MNHEY, CDR2 SMNVEV, per germline (reference sequence). The CDR3 DNA reads TGTGCCAGCAGTTTACGTACAGGGGAGCCTGGAAACACCATATATTTT. This codes for CASSLRTGEPGNTIYF.